This TCR beta chain was documented in a study of cytomegalovirus exposure and HLA in healthy donors. Study information: The early release's HLA-typed donors yielded tens of millions of unique TCRs. Whole-study findings and limits: TCR beta V- and J-gene trimming was later associated with a missense DCLRE1C variant.

A remark on this clone: Its antigen is as yet unknown.

The PCR was carried out with 60 Vbeta primers and 13 Jbeta primers. Authors' methods: Later, an analysis found 65 million to 85 million unique TCR beta chains, and roughly 9.9 million of these were shared. Sequencing was performed with immunoSEQ multiplex PCR; in TCRdb, only in-frame clones are kept and a portion is missing. The DNA was the basis for D and trimming; V, J and clone size are from that table. The repertoire consists of about 100,000 clones, with about 9.4% occurring once and the leading ten covering less than 6%. Germline CDR1 SGDLS, CDR2 YYNGEE. The length of the CDR3 is 12 residues. The ends were cut back, 4 bases at V and 6 bases at J, with 10 bases in the middle.

The clonotype was recovered from a man aged 35 to 55 in good health and CMV-seropositive. The J gene is TRBJ1-2, the V gene TRBV9; D call uncertain. Sequencing was done on a sample of PBMCs. DNA for the CDR3: TGTGCCAGCAGCTTAACTATGAATGGCTACACCTTC. This sequence encodes CASSLTMNGYTF.